This T cell receptor beta chain came from a study of Ad26.COV2.S vaccination and SARS-CoV-2 variants. Study-wide background: Once, or twice with 56 days between doses, Ad26.COV2.S was given intramuscularly. Study findings and constraints: Those who received the vaccine showed greater spike-specific TCR breadth than those given placebo.

Noted treatment: some 20 received Ad26.COV2.S at low or high dose, single or two shots; several received placebo; per-sample allocation not given. Sampling happened 63 days after the first vaccine or placebo injection. Boston supplied an adult donor aged 18-55 years. Trimming cost V 1 base and J 0 bases, with 10 bases left between them. The length of the CDR3 is 15 residues. Germline loops: CDR1 SEHNR, CDR2 FQNEAQ (reference sequence). Sequenced by immunoSEQ multiplex PCR; TCRdb stores in-frame clones only, minus some. The data hold approximately 420,000 clones, with less than 90% observed a single time. About this clone itself: What it binds is not known.

The sequenced sample was peripheral blood, obtained in a trial of Ad26.COV2.S vaccine versus placebo. The J gene is TRBJ2-7, the V gene TRBV7-9; D remains unclear. The source of this sequence is a person aged 18-60 years who received the Ad26.COV2.S COVID-19 vaccine or a placebo. CDR3 in DNA: TGTGCCAGCAGCTTAGTACGTCCGACCTCCTACGAGCAGTACTTC. It codes for CASSLVRPTSYEQYF.